The next 30 T cell receptor beta chains were all read from a single sample in a study of blood T cell repertoires in COVID-19. The data were produced by immunoSEQ multiplex PCR, yet TCRdb's version contains in-frame clones alone and is incomplete. The data show a few hundred thousand clones, with about 88% seen just once and around 0.89% held by the top ten. Sequenced sample: peripheral blood. The source of these receptors is a man aged 40-50 years with acute or convalescent COVID-19.

This CDR3 reads CAWHRDFTDTQYF. In DNA, the CDR3 is TGTGCCTGGCACAGGGATTTCACAGATACGCAGTATTTT. The chain has TRBV30 and TRBJ2-3; a possible D gene is TRBD1 (6 bases). The CDR3 totals 13 residues. V was shortened by 5 bases and J by 2 bases, with 11 bases between the two germline ends. Germline V gene sequence: CDR1 GTSNPN, CDR2 SVGIG (reference sequence).

The chain is built from TRBV6-5 and TRBJ1-2; D gene uncertain. Germline V gene lookup returns CDR1 MNHEY and CDR2 SVGAGI. CDR3 length: 12 amino acids. V lost 5 bases and J 2 bases, leaving 6 bases between the germline ends. The CDR3 bases are TGTGCCAGCAGTCAGAAAAACTATGGCTACACCTTC. This translates into CASSQKNYGYTF.

The chain couples TRBV28 to TRBJ1-1; D unresolved. The CDR3 runs 15 residues. The V and J ends lost 6 bases and 3 bases respectively, with 17 bases between them. Germline V gene data show CDR1 as MDHEN and CDR2 as SYDVKM. The CDR3, as DNA: TGTGCCAGCAGCTCGTGGGCGGGTGGGTACACTGAAGCTTTCTTT. As protein: CASSSWAGGYTEAFF.

The rearrangement links TRBV28 to TRBJ1-4; 8 positions agree with TRBD1. The CDR3 consists of 12 residues. V shed 9 bases, J shed 10 bases, and the junction held 7 bases outside the gene matches. Germline loops: CDR1 MDHEN, CDR2 SYDVKM. CDR3 in DNA: TGTGCCAGTGGACAGGGATGGAGAAAACTGTTTTTT. This gives the protein CASGQGWRKLFF.

The V call is TRBV5-1, the J call TRBJ1-1; TRBD1 aligns across 7 bases. The CDR3 is made up of 13 amino acids. CDR1 is SGHRS, CDR2 YFSETQ, per germline. Trimming took 3 bases from V and 6 from J; bases not matched to a gene: 5. The CDR3 protein is CASSSTGVSEAFF. In nucleotides, the CDR3 is TGCGCCAGCAGCTCTACAGGGGTCTCTGAAGCTTTCTTT.

J is TRBJ2-5 and V is TRBV28; the match to TRBD1 covers 9 bases. V was clipped by 1 base and J by 1 base; unmatched bases: 4. CDR1 is MDHEN, CDR2 SYDVKM, per germline. This CDR3 is 16 amino acids long. The CDR3 here is CASSLYGTGLQETQYF. The CDR3 DNA is TGTGCCAGCAGTTTATACGGGACAGGGCTCCAAGAGACCCAGTACTTC.

The chain's CDR3 is CASSGTRGGLGTEAFF. CDR3 coding DNA: TGTGCCAGCAGTGGCACTAGAGGAGGGTTGGGCACTGAAGCTTTCTTT. The V call is TRBV2, the J call TRBJ1-1; D unclear. Trimming stripped 4 bases from V and 4 bases from J, with 19 bases between. This CDR3 is built from 16 residues. The germline CDR1 and CDR2 sequences are SNHLY and FYNNEI.

The V call is TRBV18, the J call TRBJ2-1; tentative D call: TRBD1 (6 bases). The CDR3 has 12 amino acids. The germline CDR1 and CDR2 sequences are KGHSH and LQKENI. Trimming took off 4 bases at V and 10 bases at J, with 11 bases between the two ends. In DNA form, the CDR3 reads TGTGCCAGCTCACAGGACAGAATAGAGCAGTTCTTC. Its protein product is CASSQDRIEQFF.

A single count supports this clone. CDR3 residues: CASSILSGYEQFF. Here the CDR3 DNA reads TGTGCCAGTAGTATCCTCAGCGGGTATGAGCAGTTCTTC. The chain carries TRBV19 and TRBJ2-1, with D possibly TRBD2 on 6 matching bases. The CDR3 sequence is 13 residues long. Deletions cut 3 bases from V and 8 bases from J, with 11 bases between. CDR1 and CDR2 from the germline V gene are LNHDA and SQIVND (reference sequence). Full variable domain (outside the CDR3, taken from reference TRBV19 and TRBJ2-1): DGGITQSPKYLFRKEGQNVTLSCEQNLNHDAMYWYRQDPGQGLRLIYYSQIVNDFQKGDIAEGYSVSREKKESFPLTVTSAQKNPTAFYLCASSILSGYEQFFGPGTRLTVL.

The genes are TRBV6-2 or TRBV6-3 and TRBJ2-2, with TRBD2 matching 8 bases. Trimming cost V 0 bases and J 5 bases; bases outside gene matches: 11. The CDR3 is 18 residues long. Germline V gene data show CDR1 as MNHEY and CDR2 as SVGEGT. The CDR3 here is CASSYSALTSGKTGELFF. The CDR3 nucleotides read TGTGCCAGCAGTTACTCGGCCCTCACTAGCGGAAAAACCGGGGAGCTGTTTTTT.

This clone was observed a single time. The chain recombines TRBV12-5 with TRBJ1-4, with 8 bases lining up with TRBD1. Germline CDR1 LGHNT, CDR2 FRNRAP. With 5 bases clipped from V and 6 bases from J, the junction kept 5 bases outside the gene matches. CDR3 length equals 14 residues. DNA of the CDR3: TGTGCTAGTGGTCTAGGACAGGGTTATGAAAAACTGTTTTTT. Its protein is CASGLGQGYEKLFF.

The gene calls are TRBV19 and TRBJ2-7; 12 bases fit TRBD1. Germline CDR1 is LNHDA and CDR2 is SQIVND (reference sequence). The CDR3 is made up of 15 amino acids. Germline trimming cut 5 bases from V and 2 bases from J; bases unmatched to any gene: 4. The CDR3 coding sequence is TGTGCCAGTAGTGCTGGGACAGGGGGCACCTACGAGCAGTACTTC. Protein product: CASSAGTGGTYEQYF.

The CDR3 protein is CASSLTGGFTDTQYF. CDR3 nucleotide sequence: TGCGCCAGCAGCTTGACAGGGGGATTCACAGATACGCAGTATTTT. The V call is TRBV5-1, the J call TRBJ2-3; 8 bases line up with TRBD1. Germline values: CDR1 SGHRS, CDR2 YFSETQ. Germline trimming cut 1 base from V and 2 bases from J; bases unmatched to any gene: 3. CDR3 length: 15 amino acids.

In this sample, this clone turned up a few times. The chain joins TRBV10-3 to TRBJ2-7, with 10 bases that match TRBD1. The germline gives CDR1 ENHRY, CDR2 SYGVKD. This CDR3 region has 14 residues. The junction had 5 bases not matched to a gene; V was cut back by 3 bases and J by 6 bases. DNA for the CDR3: TGTGCCATCAGTGATTGGACAGGGGGTGGCGAGCAGTACTTC. Its protein is CAISDWTGGGEQYF.

On this clone: Different DNA sequences within this sample yield the same CDR3. V is TRBV20-1 and J is TRBJ2-5; D gene unclear. Germline loops: CDR1 DFQATT, CDR2 SNEGSKA (reference sequence). CDR3 size: 11 residues. The V gene lost 6 bases and the J gene lost 5 bases, with 10 bases spanning the gap. CDR3 sequence: CSASPGETQYF. The CDR3 DNA is TGCAGTGCCAGTCCCGGGGAGACCCAGTACTTC.

V is TRBV7-3 and J is TRBJ2-3; D may be TRBD1 (5 bases). Germline V CDR1 and CDR2: SGHTA, FQGTGA. The CDR3 has 13 amino acids. V lost 11 bases and J lost 2, with 14 bases in between. CDR3: CASQARDTDTQYF. In DNA, the CDR3 is TGTGCCTCGCAGGCCAGGGACACAGATACGCAGTATTTT.

The chain recombines TRBV10-2 with TRBJ2-5; TRBD1 matches at 9 bases. The germline V gene encodes CDR1 WSHSY and CDR2 SAAADI. This CDR3 is built from 16 residues. Trimming cost V 7 bases and J 2 bases; bases outside gene matches: 11. The CDR3 is CASIKGQGRRQETQYF. CDR3 coding DNA: TGCGCCAGCATAAAGGGACAGGGACGGAGGCAAGAGACCCAGTACTTC.

The V gene is TRBV10-3, the J gene TRBJ2-3, with D perhaps matching TRBD2 (6 bases). Trimming left V 2 bases short and J 3 bases short, with 12 bases between. Germline CDR1 is ENHRY and CDR2 is SYGVKD. This CDR3 region has 15 residues. The CDR3 DNA sequence: TGTGCCATCAGTGAGGGAAGGGCGGGGACAGATACGCAGTATTTT. Protein sequence: CAISEGRAGTDTQYF.

This rearrangement joins TRBV12-5 to TRBJ2-1; D is perhaps TRBD2 (5 bases). V lost 6 bases and J lost 0, with 15 bases in between. From germline, CDR1 is LGHNT and CDR2 FRNRAP. CDR3 length equals 16 residues. CDR3 sequence reads: CASGGWSGGSYNEQFF. The CDR3 DNA is TGTGCTAGTGGCGGGTGGAGTGGAGGCTCCTACAATGAGCAGTTCTTC. The full variable domain, in which reference TRBV12-5 and TRBJ2-1 provide the parts outside the CDR3, is DARVTQTPRHKVTEMGQEVTMRCQPILGHNTVFWYRQTMMQGLELLAYFRNRAPLDDSGMPKDRFSAEMPDATLATLKIQPSEPRDSAVYFCASGGWSGGSYNEQFFGPGTRLTVL.

Note on this clone: Other DNA sequences within the sample encode an identical CDR3. This chain links TRBV6-5 with TRBJ1-1, with D maybe TRBD1 (5 bases). This CDR3 has 15 amino acids. Germline V gene lookup returns CDR1 MNHEY and CDR2 SVGAGI. Trimming removed 0 bases at V and 2 bases at J, with 10 bases between. CDR3 amino acids: CASSYSGGPNTEAFF. The CDR3 bases are TGTGCCAGCAGTTACTCGGGGGGACCTAACACTGAAGCTTTCTTT.

The rearrangement uses TRBV5-5 and TRBJ1-5; 7 nucleotides match TRBD1. Germline V CDR1 and CDR2: SGHKS, YYEKEE (reference sequence). CDR3 length: 14 amino acids. The trim removed 4 bases at V and 2 bases at J, leaving 3 bases unmatched. This CDR3 is CASSRQGGNQPQHF. CDR3 in DNA: TGTGCCAGCAGCCGACAGGGAGGCAATCAGCCCCAGCATTTT. The full variable domain, in which reference TRBV5-5 and TRBJ1-5 provide the parts outside the CDR3, is DAGVTQSPTHLIKTRGQQVTLRCSPISGHKSVSWYQQVLGQGPQFIFQYYEKEERGRGNFPDRFSARQFPNYSSELNVNALLLGDSALYLCASSRQGGNQPQHFGDGTRLSIL.

The table lists this clone with a few counts. The chain links TRBV6-5 to TRBJ2-7; TRBD1 agrees at 7 bases. The germline CDR1 and CDR2 sequences are MNHEY and SVGAGI. CDR3 length: 14 amino acids. V lost 10 bases, J lost 3 bases, and 12 bases stayed unmatched. CDR3 sequence reads: CATGTARGFYEQYF. For the CDR3, the DNA is TGTGCCACTGGGACAGCCAGGGGATTCTACGAGCAGTACTTC.

This clone was detected only once. The chain recombines TRBV13 with TRBJ2-2; D remains ambiguous. V was clipped by 4 bases and J by 5 bases, with 8 bases between them. The CDR3 is 13 residues long. Germline V gives CDR1 PRHDT, CDR2 FYEKMQ (reference sequence). The CDR3 loop is CASSSVETGELFF. Written as DNA, the CDR3 is TGTGCCAGCAGCTCCGTAGAAACCGGGGAGCTGTTTTTT.

The chain uses TRBV5-4 and TRBJ2-3; 9 bases map to TRBD1. V was clipped by 7 bases and J by 1 base; unmatched bases: 10. The CDR3 totals 16 residues. Germline-derived CDR1 and CDR2 are SGHNT and YYREEE (reference sequence). Here the CDR3 reads CASETGGVLGTDTQYF. The CDR3 DNA sequence: TGTGCCAGCGAGACAGGGGGAGTATTGGGCACAGATACGCAGTATTTT.

The chain has TRBV19 and TRBJ2-7, with 11 bases fitting TRBD1. The CDR3 consists of 14 residues. CDR1 and CDR2 (germline): LNHDA, SQIVND (reference sequence). With 5 bases clipped from V and 3 bases from J, the junction kept 3 bases outside the gene matches. The CDR3 coding sequence is TGTGCCAGTAGTTTGGGGACAGGGGGCTACGAGCAGTACTTC. Translation: CASSLGTGGYEQYF.

The genes are TRBV27 and TRBJ2-5; TRBD2 aligns across 8 bases. This CDR3 has 17 amino acids. Per the germline V gene, CDR1 is MNHEY and CDR2 is SMNVEV (reference sequence). The J segment lost 2 bases and the V segment lost 4 bases, leaving 12 bases of the junction unmatched. CDR3 residues: CASSSPGLVCLQETQYF. Written as DNA, the CDR3 is TGTGCCAGCAGTTCCCCGGGACTAGTGTGTTTACAAGAGACCCAGTACTTC.

This chain connects TRBV5-6 to TRBJ2-7, with 10 nucleotides matching TRBD1. J gave up 5 bases and V 2 bases, and 4 bases lay outside the gene matches. Germline assignment: CDR1 SGHDT and CDR2 YYEEEE. The CDR3 is 14 residues long. This chain's CDR3 is CASSLGTGVHEQYF. In nucleotides, the CDR3 is TGTGCCAGCAGCTTAGGGACAGGGGTGCACGAGCAGTACTTC.

The chain links TRBV11-2 to TRBJ1-4; 8 bases align to TRBD1. The CDR3 totals 16 residues. V shed 5 bases and J 13 bases; nucleotides not matched to a gene: 18. Looked up from germline, CDR1 is SGHAT and CDR2 is FQNNGV. The chain's CDR3 is CASSHIRDRTPWGLFF. As DNA, the CDR3 is TGTGCCAGCAGCCATATCCGGGACAGGACCCCATGGGGACTGTTTTTT.

This chain's CDR3 is CASSLAAGDSPLHF. DNA of the CDR3: TGTGCCAGCAGTTTAGCAGCAGGGGATTCACCCCTCCACTTT. The genes are TRBV28 and TRBJ1-6; D is possibly TRBD1 (6 bases). Germline lookup yields CDR1 MDHEN and CDR2 SYDVKM. CDR3 length: 14 amino acids. The ends were cut back, 2 bases at V and 8 bases at J, with 10 bases in the middle.

The chain links TRBV6-5 to TRBJ1-6; 10 bases are a match to TRBD1. V dropped 4 bases and J dropped 7; count of bases not matched to a gene: 4. The CDR3 contains 15 residues. CDR1 MNHEY and CDR2 SVGAGI come from the germline V gene. The CDR3 coding sequence is TGTGCCAGCAGTTCCACGGGACAGGGGAATTCACCCCTCCACTTT. Encoded protein: CASSSTGQGNSPLHF.